Listed below are T cell receptor beta chains from one sample, sequenced in a study of T cell repertoires in cytomegalovirus infection. Their cognate antigens are unknown. TCRdb reprocessed the reads with MiXCR, giving one entry per CDR3 protein. The table lists 700,000 to 850,000 distinct CDR3 sequences, 32% of them singletons. This sample comprised cultured CD8+ T cells from PBMCs, obtained from culture after CMV antigen stimulation. The receptors originated from a human donor in good health (CMV status not recorded). Some clones in this sample may be carry-over from other donors' samples. The CDR3 runs from the conserved cysteine through the conserved F or W. A D gene is named only where the DNA matches it firmly. Clone size is shown for a subset of rows, as once, few, many or a class of expanded clone.

TRBJ2-1 | TRBV10-3 | - | few | 13 | CAISETGYNEQFF | TGTGCCATCAGTGAGACAGGTTACAATGAGCAGTTCTTC
TRBJ1-1 | TRBV9 | - | - | 15 | CASSLSGSEDTEAFF | TGTGCCAGCAGCCTCTCGGGCTCCGAGGACACTGAAGCTTTCTTT
TRBJ2-3 | TRBV6-6 | TRBD2 | - | 15 | CASSTGTSGGDTQYF | TGTGCCAGCAGCACCGGGACTAGCGGGGGTGATACGCAGTATTTT
TRBJ1-2 | TRBV12-5 | TRBD1 | many | 13 | CASGFGTGRGYTF | TGTGCTAGTGGTTTTGGGACAGGGCGTGGCTACACCTTC
TRBJ1-2 | TRBV6-6 | - | - | 13 | CASSIGGAGGYTF | TGTGCCAGCAGTATAGGGGGAGCGGGAGGCTACACCTTC
TRBJ1-1 | TRBV12-5 | - | few | 16 | CASGFTGGSMNTEAFF | TGTGCTAGTGGTTTCACAGGCGGGAGTATGAACACTGAAGCTTTCTTT
TRBJ2-7 | TRBV19 | TRBD2 | - | 15 | CASSIELAGSYEQYF | TGTGCCAGTAGTATAGAACTAGCGGGCTCCTACGAGCAGTACTTC
TRBJ1-2 | TRBV7-2 | TRBD1 | many | 15 | CASSPDRGGFYGYTF | TGTGCCAGCAGCCCTGACAGGGGAGGGTTCTATGGCTACACCTTC
TRBJ1-2 | TRBV7-9 | - | - | 14 | CASTPGGPLYGYTF | TGTGCCAGCACCCCGGGCGGGCCCCTCTATGGCTACACCTTC
TRBJ2-1 | TRBV19 | - | - | 14 | CASSIGGGHNEQFF | TGTGCCAGTAGTATTGGCGGGGGCCACAATGAGCAGTTCTTC
TRBJ1-5 | TRBV12-3/TRBV12-4 | - | - | 12 | CASSLAHQPQHF | TGTGCCAGCAGTTTAGCCCATCAGCCCCAGCATTTT
TRBJ2-5 | TRBV29-1 | - | few | 15 | CSGPPGKQEEETQYF | TGCAGCGGGCCCCCTGGGAAGCAAGAGGAGGAGACCCAGTACTTC
TRBJ1-6 | TRBV12-3/TRBV12-4 | - | - | 14 | CASSLAATLSPLHF | TGTGCCAGCAGTTTGGCAGCCACCCTTTCACCCCTCCACTTT
TRBJ1-6 | TRBV20-1 | TRBD1 | - | 17 | CSAQDRGETSYNSPLHF | TGCAGTGCACAGGACAGGGGGGAAACCTCCTATAATTCACCCCTCCACTTT